These T cell receptor beta chains were read from a single sample in a study of cytomegalovirus exposure and HLA in healthy donors. Sequenced by immunoSEQ multiplex PCR; TCRdb stores in-frame clones only, minus some. This sample has 75,000 to 95,000 clones, with more than 70% found just once. Sequenced: PBMCs. These receptors were taken from a male donor in good health and CMV-seropositive. Both conserved end residues are part of each CDR3. A D gene is named only where the DNA matches it firmly.

j_gene: TRBJ2-3
d_gene: -
v_gene: TRBV6-1
CDR3nt: TGTGCCAGCAGCGACCGCGGGGCAGATACGCAGTATTTT
CDR3aa: CASSDRGADTQYF

j_gene: TRBJ2-6
d_gene: TRBD1
v_gene: TRBV27
CDR3nt: TGTGCCAGCCTAGATCTGACACAGGGGCGAGCTGGGGCCAACGTCCTGACTTTC
CDR3aa: CASLDLTQGRAGANVLTF

j_gene: TRBJ2-7
d_gene: TRBD1
v_gene: TRBV27
CDR3nt: TGTGCCAGCAGTCCCGGACAGGGCGAGCAGTACTTC
CDR3aa: CASSPGQGEQYF

j_gene: TRBJ2-7
d_gene: -
v_gene: TRBV5-1
CDR3nt: TGCGCCAGCACCAAGAGCGGGTACAACGAGCAGTACTTC
CDR3aa: CASTKSGYNEQYF

j_gene: TRBJ2-1
d_gene: TRBD1
v_gene: TRBV27
CDR3nt: TGTGCCAGCAACCCCGGGACAGGGCCCGTCAATGAGCAGTTCTTC
CDR3aa: CASNPGTGPVNEQFF

j_gene: TRBJ2-1
d_gene: TRBD2
v_gene: TRBV5-1
CDR3nt: TGCGCCAGCAGCTCCGCGGGGGGCTACAATGAGCAGTTCTTC
CDR3aa: CASSSAGGYNEQFF

j_gene: TRBJ1-5
d_gene: TRBD1
v_gene: TRBV7-8
CDR3nt: TGTGCCAGCAGCTTAGGGGGTAGGGGCAGGGGGCAGCCCCAGCATTTT
CDR3aa: CASSLGGRGRGQPQHF

j_gene: TRBJ1-1
d_gene: -
v_gene: TRBV6-1
CDR3nt: TGTGCCAGCACCCGACTCTGGACTGAAGCTTTCTTT
CDR3aa: CASTRLWTEAFF

j_gene: TRBJ2-2
d_gene: TRBD2
v_gene: TRBV7-9
CDR3nt: TGTGCCAGCAGCCCAGGACTAGCGGGGGATCCCGGGGAGCTGTTTTTT
CDR3aa: CASSPGLAGDPGELFF

j_gene: TRBJ2-5
d_gene: TRBD2
v_gene: TRBV5-6
CDR3nt: TGTGCCAGCAGCTTTCAAGCGGGAGCGGGGGAGACCCAGTACTTC
CDR3aa: CASSFQAGAGETQYF

j_gene: TRBJ2-3
d_gene: TRBD2
v_gene: TRBV4-2
CDR3nt: TGTGCCAGCAGCCAAGTTTCAAGCGGGAGATCCCCAGATACGCAGTATTTT
CDR3aa: CASSQVSSGRSPDTQYF

j_gene: TRBJ1-1
d_gene: TRBD1
v_gene: TRBV5-4
CDR3nt: TGTGCCAGCAGCCCAACGCGACAGGGAACCGAAGCTTTCTTT
CDR3aa: CASSPTRQGTEAFF

j_gene: TRBJ2-7
d_gene: -
v_gene: TRBV21-1
CDR3nt: TGTGCCAGCAGCAATCACCGCACAGCCCACAGCTCCTACGAGCAGTACTTC
CDR3aa: CASSNHRTAHSSYEQYF

j_gene: TRBJ1-5
d_gene: TRBD1
v_gene: TRBV19
CDR3nt: TGTGCCAGTAACGGACAGGGATTGACTCAGCCCCAGCATTTT
CDR3aa: CASNGQGLTQPQHF